Here is one T cell receptor (beta chain) with its context. The antigen is not known. This CDR3 is 15 amino acids long. The junction had 5 bases not matched to a gene; V was cut back by 0 bases and J by 7 bases. Germline V gives CDR1 SGHTA, CDR2 FQGNSA. These data belong to a study of T cell responses to AZD1222 COVID-19 vaccine. Method: immunoSEQ multiplex PCR; TCRdb's copy keeps in-frame clones and lacks some. The sample lists under 150,000 clones; roughly 92% were seen once. General observations from the study: Spike-specific TCR breadth and depth went up after people got two AZD1222 doses. Reportedly, nearly half of unique spike TCRs recognized epitopes outside B.1.351/B.1.1.7 mutations. Repertoires were sampled only after the peak T cell response.

Whether given at about 4 or about 12 weeks, second doses were pooled. This specimen consisted of peripheral blood, obtained 28 days after the second AZD1222 dose. V and J are TRBV7-2 and TRBJ2-1; 8 bases align to TRBD2. This TCR derives from an adult who received the AZD1222 COVID-19 vaccine. DNA of the CDR3: TGTGCCAGCAGCTTAGCGATCGGGGGGGCGAATGAGCAGTTCTTC. It translates to CASSLAIGGANEQFF. The entire variable domain, with the rest obtained from reference TRBV7-2 and TRBJ2-1, is as follows: GAGVSQSPSNKVTEKGKDVELRCDPISGHTALYWYRQSLGQGLEFLIYFQGNSAPDKSGLPSDRFSAERTGGSVSTLTIQRTQQEDSAVYLCASSLAIGGANEQFFGPGTRLTVL.